This T cell receptor beta chain was captured by sequencing in a study of blood T cell repertoires in COVID-19. Across the whole study: PBMCs, B-cell-depleted T cells, or T cells were the source of the cDNA or gDNA that made up the material.

Germline values: CDR1 KGHSH, CDR2 LQKENI. The CDR3 covers 15 residues. V gave up 5 bases and J gave up 0 bases, with 13 bases separating them. Libraries were prepared by immunoSEQ multiplex PCR; TCRdb keeps only in-frame clonotypes and omits some of them. The top ten hold 6.5% to 9% of the sample, which has 200,000 to 250,000 clones, roughly 79% seen once. The receptor's source is a woman over 75 with COVID-19, enrolled during active disease. The chain is built from TRBV18 and TRBJ1-1; no definite D call. Sequencing was carried out using peripheral blood. CDR3 sequence reads: CASSGRTGLNTEAFF. DNA of the CDR3: TGTGCCAGCTCAGGCCGTACGGGTCTGAACACTGAAGCTTTCTTT.